This entry lists 19 T cell receptor beta chains sequenced from one sample in a study of cytomegalovirus exposure and HLA in healthy donors. The PCR made use of 60 Vbeta and 13 Jbeta primers. Generated by immunoSEQ multiplex PCR, the TCRdb table keeps only in-frame clones and is missing some. The profile covers more than 100,000 clones, with roughly three fifths appearing a single time and about 8% taken by the ten largest. Source material: PBMCs. The receptors derive from a woman aged 40 to 50 in good health and CMV-seropositive.

This chain links TRBV7-9 with TRBJ1-5; D might be TRBD1 (6 bases). Deletions cut 4 bases from V and 5 bases from J, with 15 bases between. The length of the CDR3 is 15 residues. Germline CDR1 is SEHNR and CDR2 is FQNEAQ (reference sequence). The CDR3 is CASSSLGTPHQPQHF. The CDR3, as DNA: TGTGCCAGCAGCTCCCTAGGGACACCCCATCAGCCCCAGCATTTT.

The CDR3 DNA follows: TGCGCCAGCGGTTGGCTAGCCGGTCCAGATACGCAGTATTTT. As protein: CASGWLAGPDTQYF. The genes are TRBV10-2 and TRBJ2-3, with D possibly TRBD2 on 5 matching bases. The germline V gene encodes CDR1 WSHSY and CDR2 SAAADI. The V end lost 8 bases, the J end lost 4 bases, and 16 bases lay between the germline ends. There are 14 residues in the CDR3.

V and J are TRBV6-5 and TRBJ1-1; D possibly corresponds to TRBD1 (6 bases). There are 13 residues in the CDR3. Germline CDR1 reads MNHEY; CDR2 reads SVGAGI. Trimming stripped 6 bases from V and 5 bases from J, with 13 bases between. The CDR3 here is CASRLDRSTEAFF. In nucleotides, the CDR3 is TGTGCCAGCAGACTCGACAGGTCTACTGAAGCTTTCTTT.

The V call is TRBV19, the J call TRBJ1-5, with D tentatively TRBD1 (6 bases). Germline CDR1 LNHDA, CDR2 SQIVND (reference sequence). Trimming shortened V by 3 bases and J by 4 bases, and 13 bases separated the two germline ends. The CDR3 has 15 residues. CDR3 in amino acids: CASSIQDRSNQPQHF. CDR3 DNA sequence: TGTGCCAGTAGTATTCAGGACAGATCAAATCAGCCCCAGCATTTT.

The V and J genes are TRBV6-4 and TRBJ1-5; D gene uncertain. The CDR3 has 17 amino acids. Between the trimmed V and J ends, which lost 4 bases and 4 bases, there was a span of 20 bases. Germline CDR1 reads MRHNA; CDR2 reads SNTAGT. The CDR3 DNA is TGTGCCAGCAGTGGCACCCTCCTAGGCAGCGAGAATCAGCCCCAGCATTTT. Encoded protein: CASSGTLLGSENQPQHF.

The chain uses TRBV7-9 and TRBJ1-1; 9 bases map to TRBD1. The J segment lost 4 bases and the V segment lost 5 bases, leaving 5 bases of the junction unmatched. Per the germline V gene, CDR1 is SEHNR and CDR2 is FQNEAQ (reference sequence). The length of the CDR3 is 14 residues. As DNA, the CDR3 is TGTGCCAGCAGCATTGACAGGGGGGGCACTGAAGCTTTCTTT. This sequence encodes CASSIDRGGTEAFF.

This rearrangement joins TRBV6-6 to TRBJ2-7; 8 nucleotides align to TRBD1. This CDR3 comprises 15 residues. Germline CDR1 and CDR2: MNHNY and SVGAGI (reference sequence). The V and J ends lost 6 bases and 4 bases, in that order; junction bases with no gene match: 11. The CDR3 coding sequence is TGTGCCAGCAGGGGTTCCGGGACAGGTCTGTACGAGCAGTACTTC. It yields the protein CASRGSGTGLYEQYF.

The chain employs TRBV7-2 and TRBJ2-1; 8 bases match TRBD2. This CDR3 region has 16 residues. V lost 1 base and J lost 2; bases outside the gene matches: 4. CDR1 and CDR2 (germline): SGHTA, FQGNSA. CDR3 nucleotides: TGTGCCAGCAGCTTAGGCCCTAGCGGGCCCTACAATGAGCAGTTCTTC. Its protein is CASSLGPSGPYNEQFF.

The chain has TRBV5-1 and TRBJ1-3, with 7 bases identical to TRBD1. V lost 4 bases, J lost 0 bases, and 10 bases stayed unmatched. CDR3 size: 17 residues. The V gene's germline CDR1 is SGHRS and CDR2 YFSETQ. In nucleotides, the CDR3 is TGCGCCAGCAGCCCGGACTGGGACAGTCGCTCTGGAAACACCATATATTTT. Amino acids: CASSPDWDSRSGNTIYF.

For this clone: A junction end diverges from the germline sequence, so it may reflect a read error. The rearrangement uses TRBV10-3 and TRBJ1-4; D uncertain. Germline values: CDR1 ENHRY, CDR2 SYGVKD. This CDR3 region has 14 residues. The DNA of the CDR3 is TGTGCCAGCAGTGAAGCCCCAACTAATGAAAAACTGTTTTTT. Protein: CASSEAPTNEKLFF.

This rearrangement joins TRBV11-3 to TRBJ1-6, with 8 positions matching TRBD1. This CDR3 has 14 residues. Germline lookup yields CDR1 SGHNT and CDR2 YENEEA. The V and J ends lost 0 bases and 9 bases, in that order; junction bases with no gene match: 1. The CDR3 loop reads CASSLDRGLSPLHF. The CDR3, as DNA: TGTGCCAGCAGCTTAGACAGGGGGCTTTCACCCCTCCACTTT.

The chain combines TRBV4-1 with TRBJ2-3; TRBD1 might be the D (6 bases). Germline CDR1 and CDR2: MGHRA and YSYEKL. V was pared by 2 bases and J by 2 bases, with 17 bases between. The CDR3 spans 17 residues. CDR3 residues: CASSQFPGHRATDTQYF. DNA for the CDR3: TGCGCCAGCAGCCAATTTCCGGGACATCGAGCCACAGATACGCAGTATTTT.

This rearrangement joins TRBV28 to TRBJ2-7; 9 bases are shared with TRBD1. Trimming at V came to 7 bases and at J to 3 bases, leaving 7 bases not matched to a gene. The germline V gene has CDR1 MDHEN and CDR2 SYDVKM. The CDR3 loop spans 14 amino acids. DNA of the CDR3: TGTGCCAGCATCGGGACAGGGTGGTTCTACGAGCAGTACTTC. It translates to CASIGTGWFYEQYF.

The chain has TRBV28 and TRBJ2-7, with D unclear. The germline CDR1 and CDR2 sequences are MDHEN and SYDVKM. Deletions cut 2 bases from V and 4 bases from J, with 6 bases between. CDR3 length: 12 residues. CDR3 coding DNA: TGTGCCAGCAGTTTACAGGCGTACGAGCAGTACTTC. Encoded protein: CASSLQAYEQYF.

This rearrangement joins TRBV2 to TRBJ2-7; the D gene is possibly TRBD2 (5 bases). CDR3 length equals 11 residues. The V and J ends lost 11 bases and 9 bases respectively, with 17 bases between them. Looked up from germline, CDR1 is SNHLY and CDR2 is FYNNEI. DNA of the CDR3: TGTGCCGGAGGACCTGGGGAAGGGCAGTACTTC. Encoded protein: CAGGPGEGQYF.

This clone was counted only a few times. The V call is TRBV7-8, the J call TRBJ2-3; D may be TRBD2 (5 bases). The CDR3 length is 14 residues. The V gene lost 3 bases and the J gene lost 2 bases, with 9 bases spanning the gap. Germline V lookup: CDR1 SGHVS, CDR2 FQNEAQ. In nucleotides, the CDR3 is TGTGCCAGCAGCTTCGGACTTTACACAGATACGCAGTATTTT. As protein: CASSFGLYTDTQYF.

This chain connects TRBV11-2 to TRBJ2-1; 10 positions match TRBD1. CDR1 and CDR2 from the germline V gene are SGHAT and FQNNGV. This CDR3 contains 16 residues. Unmatched junction bases numbered 7, after V lost 2 bases and J lost 6 bases. CDR3 region: CASSLTGTGESNEQFF. The CDR3 nucleotides read TGTGCCAGCAGCTTAACCGGGACAGGGGAATCCAATGAGCAGTTCTTC. The full variable domain, rest sourced from reference TRBV11-2 and TRBJ2-1, is EAGVAQSPRYKIIEKRQSVAFWCNPISGHATLYWYQQILGQGPKLLIQFQNNGVVDDSQLPKDRFSAERLKGVDSTLKIQPAKLEDSAVYLCASSLTGTGESNEQFFGPGTRLTVL.

This rearrangement joins TRBV5-1 to TRBJ2-5; the match to TRBD2 covers 7 bases. Trimming at V came to 4 bases and at J to 4 bases, leaving 13 bases not matched to a gene. This CDR3 contains 16 residues. Germline CDR1 SGHRS, CDR2 YFSETQ. CDR3 DNA: TGCGCCAGCAGCCCCAAGGCGGGGGTTGGGCGAGAGACCCAGTACTTC. Translation: CASSPKAGVGRETQYF.

This rearrangement joins TRBV7-2 to TRBJ2-7; the match to TRBD2 covers 9 bases. Losses at the gene ends were 1 base for V and 2 bases for J; bases not matched to a gene: 6. The CDR3 is 16 amino acids. Germline-derived CDR1 and CDR2 are SGHTA and FQGNSA. The CDR3 region has the DNA TGTGCCAGCAGCTTAGTAGCGGGACTAGCAGCCTACGAGCAGTACTTC. Amino acids: CASSLVAGLAAYEQYF.